The 29 T cell receptor beta chains below were found in one sample sequenced in a study of memory CD4+ T cells and cytomegalovirus serostatus. Single viable CD3+CD4+CD8-CD45RO+ cells were sorted as the memory CD4+ T cells. Sequencing used immunoSEQ multiplex PCR; TCRdb keeps in-frame clones, though not all of them. The sample consists of around 25,000 clones, more than 75% of them appearing once. Sequenced: memory CD4+ T cells from blood. The receptors stem from an adult in good health and CMV-seronegative.

The CDR3 region has the DNA TGTGCCAGCAGTTACTCGAACGGGGTTGGAAACACCATATATTTT. It specifies CASSYSNGVGNTIYF. The chain has TRBV6-5 and TRBJ1-3; no reliable D call. V lost 0 bases, J lost 3 bases, and 9 bases lay in between. Germline CDR1 MNHEY, CDR2 SVGAGI. This CDR3 comprises 15 residues.

This chain uses TRBV29-1 with TRBJ1-1; a possible D gene is TRBD1 (5 bases). This CDR3 has 12 amino acids. V was clipped by 7 bases and J by 1 base, with 10 bases between them. The germline V gene has CDR1 SQVTM and CDR2 ANQGSEA. CDR3 DNA: TGCAGCGGGCAGCAGGGGAACACTGAAGCTTTCTTT. It encodes CSGQQGNTEAFF.

V and J are TRBV6-6 and TRBJ1-1; 11 bases line up with TRBD1. Germline assignment: CDR1 MNHNY and CDR2 SVGAGI (reference sequence). This CDR3 has 14 residues. The J segment lost 2 bases and the V segment lost 6 bases, leaving 2 bases of the junction unmatched. The CDR3 nucleotides are TGTGCCAGCAGGGACAGGGGGCTAAACACTGAAGCTTTCTTT. Amino acids: CASRDRGLNTEAFF.

The chain uses TRBV10-3 and TRBJ2-2; D possibly corresponds to TRBD2 (6 bases). Germline CDR1 ENHRY, CDR2 SYGVKD. CDR3 length equals 13 residues. V lost 5 bases and J 6 bases, leaving 10 bases between the germline ends. The CDR3 bases are TGTGCCATCAGTCGACTAGAAGCCGGGGAGCTGTTTTTT. Amino acids: CAISRLEAGELFF.

This clone was found once. The V and J genes are TRBV7-2 and TRBJ1-2; TRBD1 agrees at 7 bases. Looked up from germline, CDR1 is SGHTA and CDR2 is FQGNSA. CDR3 length: 14 residues. V was clipped by 1 base and J by 7 bases; unmatched bases: 6. CDR3 sequence: CASSLDRGWGGYTF. The CDR3 DNA is TGTGCCAGCAGCTTAGACAGGGGATGGGGTGGCTACACCTTC.

The J gene is TRBJ1-6, the V gene TRBV30; 7 bases agree with TRBD1. The CDR3 length is 12 residues. V lost 7 bases, J lost 14 bases, and 11 bases stayed unmatched. CDR1 and CDR2 (germline): GTSNPN, SVGIG (reference sequence). DNA of the CDR3: TGTGCCTCAGGACAGGCCACTTTTGCCCTCCACTTT. Translation gives CASGQATFALHF.

This chain uses TRBV5-4 with TRBJ2-3, with TRBD2 matching 14 bases. CDR3 length equals 12 residues. The germline gives CDR1 SGHNT, CDR2 YYREEE (reference sequence). The ends lost 5 bases at V and 14 bases at J; junction bases unmatched: 4. The CDR3 region has the DNA TGTGCCAGCAGTAGGGGACTAGCGGGAGTGTATTTT. Its protein product is CASSRGLAGVYF.

The chain links TRBV6-6 to TRBJ2-7, with TRBD1 identical over 11 bases. Germline trimming cut 6 bases from V and 6 bases from J; bases unmatched to any gene: 7. Germline CDR1 MNHNY, CDR2 SVGAGI (reference sequence). The CDR3 covers 14 residues. Here the CDR3 DNA reads TGTGCCAGCAGAGGACAGGGGGCGCTTGCCGAGCAGTACTTC. Translating gives CASRGQGALAEQYF.

CDR3 amino acids: CASSPGGSAGNTIYF. CDR3 bases: TGTGCCAGCTCACCGGGAGGTTCCGCTGGAAACACCATATATTTT. The chain recombines TRBV18 with TRBJ1-3, with D unclear. Per germline, CDR1 KGHSH and CDR2 LQKENI. Trimming took 3 bases from V and 2 from J, leaving 11 bases between them. The CDR3 sequence is 15 residues long. The full variable domain, its missing parts supplied by reference TRBV18 and TRBJ1-3, is NAGVMQNPRHLVRRRGQEARLRCSPMKGHSHVYWYRQLPEEGLKFMVYLQKENIIDESGMPKERFSAEFPKEGPSILRIQQVVRGDSAAYFCASSPGGSAGNTIYFGEGSWLTVV.

The rearrangement joins TRBV4-3 to TRBJ2-1; weak D call: TRBD2 (6 bases). Germline V gene data show CDR1 as LGHNA and CDR2 as YSLEER. V gave up 4 bases and J gave up 1 base, with 20 bases separating them. The CDR3 runs 18 residues. Here the CDR3 DNA reads TGCGCCAGCAGCCTTCGAATTAGCGGAGGAGAGTCCTACAATGAGCAGTTCTTC. Translated, it gives CASSLRISGGESYNEQFF.

The chain couples TRBV7-9 to TRBJ2-7, with TRBD1 matching 7 bases. V was pared by 0 bases and J by 4 bases, with 6 bases of the junction left unmatched. Germline CDR1 reads SEHNR; CDR2 reads FQNEAQ (reference sequence). The CDR3 is made up of 15 amino acids. The CDR3 reads CASSLAGGGGYEQYF. CDR3 coding DNA: TGTGCCAGCAGCTTAGCAGGGGGCGGTGGATACGAGCAGTACTTC.

The rearrangement links TRBV28 to TRBJ2-5; 10 bases are shared with TRBD1. With V trimmed by 8 bases and J by 5 bases, 5 bases remained unmatched. In germline, CDR1 is MDHEN, CDR2 SYDVKM. This CDR3 is built from 13 residues. The CDR3 here is CASSGQGEETQYF. In DNA, the CDR3 is TGTGCCAGCTCCGGACAGGGGGAGGAGACCCAGTACTTC.

The chain recombines TRBV28 with TRBJ2-3, with 7 bases lining up with TRBD2. This CDR3 has 18 amino acids. Germline-derived CDR1 and CDR2 are MDHEN and SYDVKM. V shed 4 bases and J 1 base; nucleotides not matched to a gene: 14. The CDR3 bases are TGTGCCAGCAGTTCGCGCCCCGGGGGGATAGGTGGCACAGATACGCAGTATTTT. Translating it yields CASSSRPGGIGGTDTQYF.

The gene calls are TRBV6-1 and TRBJ1-6, with D uncertain. The germline V and J ends were trimmed by 9 bases and 9 bases, with 15 bases remaining between them. The CDR3 loop spans 13 amino acids. CDR1 is MNHNS and CDR2 is SASEGT in the germline V gene. This CDR3 is CASLTVPPSPLHF. The CDR3 bases are TGTGCCAGTTTAACAGTTCCCCCTTCACCCCTCCACTTT.

V usage is TRBV7-9 and J usage is TRBJ1-2, with D uncertain. V lost 2 bases, J lost 3 bases, and 16 bases lay in between. This CDR3 region has 16 residues. CDR1 and CDR2 (germline): SEHNR, FQNEAQ (reference sequence). DNA of the CDR3: TGTGCCAGCAGCTTATGGGTGGGAGGCTCGCACTATGGCTACACCTTC. As protein: CASSLWVGGSHYGYTF.

This rearrangement joins TRBV28 to TRBJ2-3, with a possible D match to TRBD2 (6 bases). V was trimmed by 3 bases and J by 5 bases, leaving 9 bases between them. The CDR3 has 13 residues. Germline V gives CDR1 MDHEN, CDR2 SYDVKM. CDR3: CASSFGGGDTQYF. The CDR3 DNA follows: TGTGCCAGCAGTTTTGGGGGAGGAGATACGCAGTATTTT.

The chain joins TRBV7-2 to TRBJ1-3; D might be TRBD1 (6 bases). The CDR3 has 14 amino acids. The germline gives CDR1 SGHTA, CDR2 FQGNSA. Trimming shortened V by 6 bases and J by 4 bases, and 13 bases separated the two germline ends. CDR3 region: CASRLDSLGNTIYF. The CDR3 DNA is TGTGCCAGCAGACTGGACAGCCTCGGAAACACCATATATTTT.

This clone was detected once. This chain uses TRBV7-9 with TRBJ2-1; 7 bases line up with TRBD1. Unmatched junction bases numbered 2, after V lost 8 bases and J lost 4 bases. The germline CDR1 and CDR2 sequences are SEHNR and FQNEAQ (reference sequence). The CDR3 is made up of 12 amino acids. This chain's CDR3 is CASGTDYNEQFF. DNA for the CDR3: TGTGCCAGCGGGACAGATTACAATGAGCAGTTCTTC.

This chain uses TRBV7-2 with TRBJ1-2; D gene unclear. Between the trimmed V and J ends, which lost 2 bases and 6 bases, there was a span of 16 bases. CDR1 SGHTA and CDR2 FQGNSA come from the germline V gene. The CDR3 runs to 15 residues. CDR3 bases: TGTGCCAGCAGCTTAAAGGTGCGGGGATCGAATGGCTACACCTTC. It codes for CASSLKVRGSNGYTF.

The chain couples TRBV9 to TRBJ1-1, with 8 bases identical to TRBD1. The CDR3 length is 16 residues. CDR1 SGDLS and CDR2 YYNGEE come from the germline V gene. Germline trimming cut 4 bases from V and 0 bases from J; bases unmatched to any gene: 8. DNA for the CDR3: TGTGCCAGCAGCCCTCGACAGGGGACCCTGAACACTGAAGCTTTCTTT. This gives the protein CASSPRQGTLNTEAFF.

The chain couples TRBV5-4 to TRBJ2-1, with a tentative D call TRBD2 (6 bases). The CDR3 is 15 residues long. CDR1 SGHNT and CDR2 YYREEE come from the germline V gene (reference sequence). With 0 bases removed from V and 2 bases from J, the gap between germline ends came to 9 bases. The CDR3 spells CASSLDSGAYNEQFF. The DNA of the CDR3 is TGTGCCAGCAGCTTGGATAGCGGCGCCTACAATGAGCAGTTCTTC.

The chain has TRBV10-1 and TRBJ2-7, with 8 nucleotides matching TRBD2. Looked up from germline, CDR1 is WNHNN and CDR2 is SYGVQD (reference sequence). V lost 3 bases to trimming and J lost 3 bases; unmatched junction nucleotides: 10. The CDR3 has 16 residues. CDR3: CASSDSGTRGSYEQYF. In DNA, the CDR3 is TGCGCCAGCAGTGATTCCGGGACTAGAGGAAGCTACGAGCAGTACTTC.

This chain links TRBV9 with TRBJ2-3; 7 bases are shared with TRBD2. V was clipped by 2 bases and J by 1 base; unmatched bases: 7. Germline V CDR1 and CDR2: SGDLS, YYNGEE. The CDR3 runs 16 residues. DNA for the CDR3: TGTGCCAGCAGCGTGGGGGGGACTGGAGGCACAGATACGCAGTATTTT. Amino acid sequence: CASSVGGTGGTDTQYF.

The rearrangement links TRBV29-1 to TRBJ2-3; D assignment may be TRBD1 or TRBD2 (5 bases each). Germline V CDR1 and CDR2: SQVTM, ANQGSEA. The CDR3 sequence is 17 residues long. Trimming removed 7 bases at V and 1 base at J, with 24 bases between. CDR3 DNA sequence: TGCAGCGCCATCTGGGGTACCGGGACCACCCGCACAGATACGCAGTATTTT. Amino acids: CSAIWGTGTTRTDTQYF.

This clone was detected once. The gene calls are TRBV7-2 and TRBJ1-1; D gene unclear. Between the trimmed V and J ends, which lost 4 bases and 0 bases, there was a span of 9 bases. The CDR3 length is 14 residues. The germline gives CDR1 SGHTA, CDR2 FQGNSA. The CDR3 nucleotides are TGTGCCAGCAGCTCCTCGGCCCTGAACACTGAAGCTTTCTTT. This gives the protein CASSSSALNTEAFF.

This clone was picked up a small number of times. The rearrangement links TRBV18 to TRBJ1-1; no clear D. V lost 4 bases and J 2 bases, leaving 5 bases between the germline ends. The CDR3 is 12 residues long. Germline CDR1 is KGHSH and CDR2 is LQKENI. The CDR3 DNA reads as TGTGCCAGCTCACTTAGAAACACTGAAGCTTTCTTT. Its translation is CASSLRNTEAFF. Full variable domain (outside the CDR3, taken from reference TRBV18 and TRBJ1-1): NAGVMQNPRHLVRRRGQEARLRCSPMKGHSHVYWYRQLPEEGLKFMVYLQKENIIDESGMPKERFSAEFPKEGPSILRIQQVVRGDSAAYFCASSLRNTEAFFGQGTRLTVV.

The chain joins TRBV7-2 to TRBJ2-7; 10 bases align to TRBD2. Trimming cost V 5 bases and J 2 bases; bases outside gene matches: 9. CDR3 length: 16 residues. Germline CDR1 is SGHTA and CDR2 is FQGNSA. CDR3 protein: CASSPSGLAATYEQYF. The CDR3 DNA follows: TGTGCCAGCAGCCCATCCGGACTAGCGGCTACCTACGAGCAGTACTTC.

This rearrangement joins TRBV5-1 to TRBJ1-6, with 8 bases matching TRBD1. CDR1 and CDR2 (germline): SGHRS, YFSETQ. V lost 2 bases, J lost 8 bases, and 6 bases stayed unmatched. This CDR3 contains 15 residues. This CDR3 reads CASSLTGGYDSPLHF. CDR3 in DNA: TGCGCCAGCAGCTTAACAGGGGGTTATGATTCACCCCTCCACTTT.

The chain links TRBV5-8 to TRBJ1-1; the D gene is possibly TRBD1 (5 bases). Trimming removed 0 bases at V and 0 bases at J, with 21 bases between. The V gene's germline CDR1 is SGHTS and CDR2 YDEGEE. CDR3 length: 19 amino acids. This chain's CDR3 is CASSLGGGPNKSMNTEAFF. The CDR3 nucleotides are TGTGCCAGCAGCTTGGGCGGGGGACCCAATAAAAGCATGAACACTGAAGCTTTCTTT.